The TCR beta chain under discussion was sequenced for a study of cytomegalovirus exposure and HLA in healthy donors. As for the study in general: Prior work identified roughly 120 million unique TCR beta sequences in some 180 million T cells. Study-level results: A prior analysis recorded that most TCR beta V segments were productive about 87% or about 30% of the time. The authors later linked a missense DCLRE1C variant to TCR beta V- and J-gene trimming. Cytomegalovirus association was listed for approximately 160 TCR beta chains.

The ends were cut back, 8 bases at V and 4 bases at J, with 15 bases in the middle. This CDR3 contains 14 residues. The germline gives CDR1 SGHTA, CDR2 FQGNSA. It was with 60 Vbeta and 13 Jbeta primers that the PCR ran. Clones were read by immunoSEQ multiplex PCR, and TCRdb kept only the in-frame ones, dropping some. Of 150,000 to 200,000 clones detected, 65% to 80% appear once; the ten largest clones hold under 2%. This clone was seen only a few times. Its antigen is not identified. This rearrangement joins TRBV7-2 to TRBJ1-3, with D tentatively TRBD1 (5 bases). The sequence was collected from a woman aged 30 to 39 in good health and CMV-seronegative. The sample consisted of PBMCs. CDR3 nucleotide sequence: TGTGCCAGCGGACAAGTAGTCCGGGGAAACACCATATATTTT. The encoded protein is CASGQVVRGNTIYF.